This T cell receptor (beta chain) originates from a study of T cells after posttransplantation cyclophosphamide. Study-wide results and caveats: Tissue-infiltrating T cells from skin or gut overlapped little with blood T cells.

Profiled with immunoSEQ multiplex PCR; TCRdb holds only in-frame clones, not every one. Recorded here are about 7,700 clones, none singletons. Treatment was busulfan-fludarabine conditioning, a marrow graft, and cyclophosphamide on days +3 and +4. The germline V and J ends were trimmed by 6 bases and 12 bases, with 24 bases remaining between them. The V gene's germline CDR1 is SNHLY and CDR2 FYNNEI. The CDR3 extends over 15 amino acids. The sample holds many counts of this clone. Its antigen is not identified. The source of this sequence is a female patient over 55 who received an allogeneic stem cell transplant from an unrelated donor, was CMV-positive, and had acute GVHD only. Some T cells here may be from the graft donor. The chain has TRBV2 and TRBJ2-1, with a weak D call TRBD2 (5 bases). Sequencing used PBMCs, obtained 94 days after allogeneic stem cell transplant with posttransplant cyclophosphamide. CDR3 nucleotides: TGTGCCAGCAGAGTGACTACAGCGGATCCTCAAGGGCAGTTCTTC. As protein: CASRVTTADPQGQFF.